Ten or more counts support the clone carrying this T cell receptor (beta chain). Its target is not known. The source of the sample is a study of regulatory T cells in long-lasting Graves disease. Study results and limitations: A greater number of public clonotypes (about 3,000) was shared by persistent patients than by new patients (around 960). Newly diagnosed disease favored TRBV20-1 and TRBJ2-1 over persistent disease.

CDR1 is SGHTA and CDR2 is FQGNSA in the germline V gene. Trimming shortened V by 7 bases and J by 4 bases, and 22 bases separated the two germline ends. This CDR3 is built from 16 residues. Through Arm-PCR of CDR3 regions and iRepertoire HTBI primers, TCR beta libraries were built. TCRdb analysed the multiplex PCR reads with MiXCR anew, one entry per CDR3 protein. The sample holds roughly 420,000 distinct CDR3 sequences, around 15% seen once. Specified time point: newly diagnosed GD, antithyroid drugs for less than 3 months. RNA isolated from PBMCs was used to make the TCR library. This same sample was also taken into another study, of T cells in Graves' hyperthyroidism and ophthalmopathy. That publication notes: Clinical symptoms, serum thyroxine and TRAb, thyroid ultrasound and orbital computed tomography together formed the diagnostic basis. Blood also carried most thyroid clonotypes expanded above 0.001.

The receptor was isolated from a woman in her 30s with Graves disease. The chain carries TRBV7-2 and TRBJ1-2; perhaps TRBD1 as D (6 bases). This sample comprised peripheral blood mononuclear cells (PBMCs), obtained at new diagnosis, from a patient treated with antithyroid drugs. The CDR3 reads CASIGGGAPGRYGYTF. CDR3 in DNA: TGTGCCAGCATCGGAGGGGGGGCGCCAGGGCGCTATGGCTACACCTTC.